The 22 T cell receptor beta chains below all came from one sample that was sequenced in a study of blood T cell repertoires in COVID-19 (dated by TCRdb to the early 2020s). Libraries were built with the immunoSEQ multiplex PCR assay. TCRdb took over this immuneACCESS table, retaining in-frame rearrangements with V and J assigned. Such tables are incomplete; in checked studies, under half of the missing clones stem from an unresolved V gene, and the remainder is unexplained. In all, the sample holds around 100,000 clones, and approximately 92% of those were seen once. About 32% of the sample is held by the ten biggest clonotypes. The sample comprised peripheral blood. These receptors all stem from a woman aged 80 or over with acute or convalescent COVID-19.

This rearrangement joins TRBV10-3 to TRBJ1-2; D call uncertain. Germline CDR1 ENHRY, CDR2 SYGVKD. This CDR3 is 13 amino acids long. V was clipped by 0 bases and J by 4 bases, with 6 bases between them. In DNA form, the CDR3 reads TGTGCCATCAGTGAGTCCGCCGGCTATGGCTACACCTTC. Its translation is CAISESAGYGYTF.

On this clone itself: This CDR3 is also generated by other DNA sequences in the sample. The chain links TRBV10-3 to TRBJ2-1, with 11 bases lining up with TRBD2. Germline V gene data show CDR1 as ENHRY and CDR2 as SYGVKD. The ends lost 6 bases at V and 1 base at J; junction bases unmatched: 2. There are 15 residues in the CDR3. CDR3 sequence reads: CAISSSGGSYNEQFF. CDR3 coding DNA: TGTGCCATCAGCTCTAGCGGGGGGTCCTACAATGAGCAGTTCTTC.

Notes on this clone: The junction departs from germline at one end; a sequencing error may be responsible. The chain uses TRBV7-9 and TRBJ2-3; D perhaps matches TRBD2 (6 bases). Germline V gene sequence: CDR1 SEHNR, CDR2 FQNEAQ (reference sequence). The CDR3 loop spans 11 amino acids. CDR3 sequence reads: CASSLGDLVRF. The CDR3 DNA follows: TGTGCCAGCAGCTTAGGGGACTTGGTCCGGTTT.

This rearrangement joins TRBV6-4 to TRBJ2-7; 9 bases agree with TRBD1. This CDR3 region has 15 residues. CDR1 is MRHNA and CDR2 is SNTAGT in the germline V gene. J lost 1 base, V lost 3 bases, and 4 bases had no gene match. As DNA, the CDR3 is TGTGCCAGCAGTGAAGTTGGGACAGGGTCCTACGAGCAGTACTTC. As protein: CASSEVGTGSYEQYF.

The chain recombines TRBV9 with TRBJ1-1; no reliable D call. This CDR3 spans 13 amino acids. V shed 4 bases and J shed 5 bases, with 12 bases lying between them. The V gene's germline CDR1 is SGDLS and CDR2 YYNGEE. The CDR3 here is CASSRRTWTEAFF. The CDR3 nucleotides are TGTGCCAGCAGCAGGAGGACCTGGACTGAAGCTTTCTTT.

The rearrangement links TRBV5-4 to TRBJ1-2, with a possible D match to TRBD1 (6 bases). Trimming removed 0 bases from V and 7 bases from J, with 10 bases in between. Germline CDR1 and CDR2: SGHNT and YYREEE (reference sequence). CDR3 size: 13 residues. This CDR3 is CASSLDSGVGYTF. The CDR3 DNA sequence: TGTGCCAGCAGCTTGGACTCAGGGGTTGGCTACACCTTC.

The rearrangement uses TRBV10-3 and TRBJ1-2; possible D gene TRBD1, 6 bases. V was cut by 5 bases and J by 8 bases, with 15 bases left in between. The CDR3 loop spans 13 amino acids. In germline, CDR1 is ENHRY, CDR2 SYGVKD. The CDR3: CAISRTGQRGYTF. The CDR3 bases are TGTGCCATCAGTAGAACGGGACAACGCGGCTACACCTTC.

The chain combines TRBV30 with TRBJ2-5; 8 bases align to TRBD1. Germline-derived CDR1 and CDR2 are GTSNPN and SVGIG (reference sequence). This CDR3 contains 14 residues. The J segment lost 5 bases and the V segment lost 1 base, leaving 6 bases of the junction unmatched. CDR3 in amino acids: CAWSAAGGWETQYF. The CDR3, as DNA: TGTGCCTGGAGTGCGGCAGGGGGCTGGGAGACCCAGTACTTC.

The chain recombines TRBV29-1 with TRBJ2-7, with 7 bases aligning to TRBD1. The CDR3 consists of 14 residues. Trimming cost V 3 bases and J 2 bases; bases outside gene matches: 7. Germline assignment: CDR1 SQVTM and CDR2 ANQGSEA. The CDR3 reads CSVEQTGTTYEQYF. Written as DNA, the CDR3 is TGCAGCGTTGAGCAGACAGGGACCACCTACGAGCAGTACTTC.

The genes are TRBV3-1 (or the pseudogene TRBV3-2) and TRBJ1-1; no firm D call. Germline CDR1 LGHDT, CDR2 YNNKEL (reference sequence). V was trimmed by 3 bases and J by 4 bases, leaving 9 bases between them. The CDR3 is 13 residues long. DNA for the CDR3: TGTGCCAGCAGCCAGCCCCCGGTCACTGAAGCTTTCTTT. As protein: CASSQPPVTEAFF.

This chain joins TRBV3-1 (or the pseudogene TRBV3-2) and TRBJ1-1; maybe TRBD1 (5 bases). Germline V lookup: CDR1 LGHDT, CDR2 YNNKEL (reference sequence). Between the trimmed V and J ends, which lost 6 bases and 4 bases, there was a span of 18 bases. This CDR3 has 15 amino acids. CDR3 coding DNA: TGTGCCAGCAGTACCTACCTGGGGGGAGGCACTGAAGCTTTCTTT. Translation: CASSTYLGGGTEAFF.

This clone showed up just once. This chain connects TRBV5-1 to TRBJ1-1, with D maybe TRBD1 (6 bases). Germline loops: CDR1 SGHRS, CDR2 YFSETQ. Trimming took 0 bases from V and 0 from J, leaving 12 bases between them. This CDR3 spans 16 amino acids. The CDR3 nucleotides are TGCGCCAGCAGCTTGGTGTCAGGGGCCATGAACACTGAAGCTTTCTTT. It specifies CASSLVSGAMNTEAFF.

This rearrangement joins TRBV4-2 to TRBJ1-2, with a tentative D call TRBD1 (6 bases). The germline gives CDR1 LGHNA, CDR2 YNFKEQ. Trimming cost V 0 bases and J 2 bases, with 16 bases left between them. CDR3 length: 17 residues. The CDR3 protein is CASSQDIGRGINYGYTF. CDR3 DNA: TGTGCCAGCAGCCAAGATATCGGGAGGGGGATAAACTATGGCTACACCTTC.

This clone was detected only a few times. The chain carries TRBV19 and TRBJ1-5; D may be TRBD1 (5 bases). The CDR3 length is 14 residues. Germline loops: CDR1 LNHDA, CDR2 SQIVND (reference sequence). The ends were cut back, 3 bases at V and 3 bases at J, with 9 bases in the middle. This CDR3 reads CASSIWGPNQPQHF. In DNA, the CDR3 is TGTGCCAGTAGTATCTGGGGCCCCAATCAGCCCCAGCATTTT.

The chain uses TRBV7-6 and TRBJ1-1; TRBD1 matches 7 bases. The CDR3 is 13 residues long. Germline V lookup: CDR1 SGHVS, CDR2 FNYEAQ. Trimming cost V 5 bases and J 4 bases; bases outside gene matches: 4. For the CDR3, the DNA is TGTGCCAGCAGCACGACAGGGAGCACTGAAGCTTTCTTT. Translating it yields CASSTTGSTEAFF.

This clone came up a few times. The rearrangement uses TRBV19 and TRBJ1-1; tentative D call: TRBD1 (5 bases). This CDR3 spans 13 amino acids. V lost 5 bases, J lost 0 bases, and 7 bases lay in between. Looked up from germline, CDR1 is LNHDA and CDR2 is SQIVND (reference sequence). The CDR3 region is CASSSTVNTEAFF. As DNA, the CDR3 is TGTGCCAGTAGTTCGACAGTGAACACTGAAGCTTTCTTT.

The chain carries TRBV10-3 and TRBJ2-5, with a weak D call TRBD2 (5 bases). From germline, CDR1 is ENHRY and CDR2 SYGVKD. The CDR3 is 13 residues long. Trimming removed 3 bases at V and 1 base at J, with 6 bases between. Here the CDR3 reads CAISDRGQETQYF. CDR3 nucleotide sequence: TGTGCCATCAGTGACCGGGGCCAAGAGACCCAGTACTTC.

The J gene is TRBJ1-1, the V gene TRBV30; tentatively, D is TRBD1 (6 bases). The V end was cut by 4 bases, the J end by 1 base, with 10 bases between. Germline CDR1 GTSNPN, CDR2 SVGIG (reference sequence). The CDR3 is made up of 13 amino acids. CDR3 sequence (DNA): TGTGCCTGGACCCAGGGGCAGAACACTGAAGCTTTCTTT. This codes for CAWTQGQNTEAFF.

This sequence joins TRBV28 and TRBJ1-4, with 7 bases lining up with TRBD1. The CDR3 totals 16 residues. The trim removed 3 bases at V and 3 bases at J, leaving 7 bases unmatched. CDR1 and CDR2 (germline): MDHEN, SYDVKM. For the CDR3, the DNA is TGTGCCAGCAGTTTCCCAACCGGGACAGCTAATGAAAAACTGTTTTTT. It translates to CASSFPTGTANEKLFF. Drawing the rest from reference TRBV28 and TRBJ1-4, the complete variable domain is DVKVTQSSRYLVKRTGEKVFLECVQDMDHENMFWYRQDPGLGLRLIYFSYDVKMKEKGDIPEGYSVSREKKERFSLILESASTNQTSMYLCASSFPTGTANEKLFFGSGTQLSVL.

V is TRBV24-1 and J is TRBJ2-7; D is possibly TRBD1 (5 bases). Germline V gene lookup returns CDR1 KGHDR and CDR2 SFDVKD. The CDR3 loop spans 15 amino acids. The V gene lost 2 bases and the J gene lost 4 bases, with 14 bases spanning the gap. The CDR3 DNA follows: TGTGCCACCAGTGATTCACAGGTAAAAATTTACGAGCAGTACTTC. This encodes CATSDSQVKIYEQYF.

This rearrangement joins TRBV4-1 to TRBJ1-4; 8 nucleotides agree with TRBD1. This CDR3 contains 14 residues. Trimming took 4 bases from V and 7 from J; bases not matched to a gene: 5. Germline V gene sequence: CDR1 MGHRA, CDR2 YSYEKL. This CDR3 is CASSRNDRGEKLFF. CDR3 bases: TGCGCCAGCAGCCGAAACGACAGGGGTGAAAAACTGTTTTTT.

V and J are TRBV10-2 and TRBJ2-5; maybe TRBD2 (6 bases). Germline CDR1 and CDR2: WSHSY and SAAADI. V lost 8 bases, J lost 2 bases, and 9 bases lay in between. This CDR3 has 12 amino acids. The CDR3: CASRENQETQYF. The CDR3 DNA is TGCGCCAGCCGGGAGAATCAAGAGACCCAGTACTTC.